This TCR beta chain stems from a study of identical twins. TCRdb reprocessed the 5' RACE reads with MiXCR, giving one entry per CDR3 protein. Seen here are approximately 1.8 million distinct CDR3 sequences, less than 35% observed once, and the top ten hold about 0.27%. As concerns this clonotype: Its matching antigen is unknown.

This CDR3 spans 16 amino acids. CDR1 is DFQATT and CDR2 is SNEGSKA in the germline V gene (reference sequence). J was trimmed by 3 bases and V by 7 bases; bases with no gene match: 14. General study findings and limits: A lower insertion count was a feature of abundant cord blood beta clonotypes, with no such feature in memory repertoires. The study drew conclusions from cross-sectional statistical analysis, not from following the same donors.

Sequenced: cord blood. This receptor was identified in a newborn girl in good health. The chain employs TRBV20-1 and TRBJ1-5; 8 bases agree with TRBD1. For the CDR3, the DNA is TGCAGTGGACCTCCGACCGGGACAGGCCTCAATCAGCCCCAGCATTTT. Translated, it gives CSGPPTGTGLNQPQHF.